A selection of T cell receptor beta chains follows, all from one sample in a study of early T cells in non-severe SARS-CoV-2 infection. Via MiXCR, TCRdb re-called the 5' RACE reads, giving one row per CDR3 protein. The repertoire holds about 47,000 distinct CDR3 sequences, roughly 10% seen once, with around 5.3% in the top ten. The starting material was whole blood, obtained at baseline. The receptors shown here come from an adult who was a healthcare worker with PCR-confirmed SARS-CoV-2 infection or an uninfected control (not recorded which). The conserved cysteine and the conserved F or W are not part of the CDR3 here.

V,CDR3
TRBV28,ASRGPLSEKLF
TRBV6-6,ASTLGEGNYGYT
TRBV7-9,ASSGAPGFNEKLF
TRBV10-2,ASSRTVLNTEAF
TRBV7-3,ASSLTNVEGYT
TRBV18,ASSPPNQGEQPQH
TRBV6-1,ASSGNRGFTDTQY
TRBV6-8,ATRDPYEQF
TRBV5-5,ASLSGQGNTEAF
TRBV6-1,ASKANRGLSNEQF
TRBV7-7,ASSAGGGTETQY
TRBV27,ASAGQINSPLH
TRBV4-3,ASSQVLAGGPDTQY
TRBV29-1,SVPMGVEQF
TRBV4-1,ASSQGQGVYEQY
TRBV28,ASSPPDYQGAYTRGTQY
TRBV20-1,SARKGTGVPYGYT
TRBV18,ASSSSGVEAF
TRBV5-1,ASSPNGGNYGYT
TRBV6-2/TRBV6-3,ASSYPPSRKTGELF
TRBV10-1,ASKEDANTEAF
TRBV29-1,SVAFRLAGDGELF
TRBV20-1,SAITSGSRTDTQY